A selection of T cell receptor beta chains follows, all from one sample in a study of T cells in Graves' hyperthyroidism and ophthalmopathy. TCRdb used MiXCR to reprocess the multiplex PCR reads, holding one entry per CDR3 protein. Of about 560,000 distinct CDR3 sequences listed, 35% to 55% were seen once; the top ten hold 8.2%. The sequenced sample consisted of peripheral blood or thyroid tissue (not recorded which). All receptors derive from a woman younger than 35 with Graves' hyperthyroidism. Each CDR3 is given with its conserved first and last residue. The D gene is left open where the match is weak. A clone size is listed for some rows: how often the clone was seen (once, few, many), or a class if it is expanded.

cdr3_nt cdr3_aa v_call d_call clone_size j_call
TGTGCCAGCAGTTACGTGGGGGCTGAGGACTATGGCTACACCTTC CASSYVGAEDYGYTF TRBV10-3 - few TRBJ1-2
TGCAGTGCTAATCGCGGGAGAAGCACCGGGGAGCTGTTTTTT CSANRGRSTGELFF TRBV20-1 TRBD2 few TRBJ2-2
TGTGCCAGCACTTTACAGGGTTGGAACTATGGCTACACCTTC CASTLQGWNYGYTF TRBV7-2 - many TRBJ1-2
TGTGCCAGCATCACTCGTGAGGGAGGCACTGAAGCTTTCTTT CASITREGGTEAFF TRBV6-6 - many TRBJ1-1
TGCAGTGCTAGAGATTATGCCAACCCTAGAAATCAGCCCCAGCATTTT CSARDYANPRNQPQHF TRBV20-1 - - TRBJ1-5
TGCAGTGCTACCACAGGTCAGAGGATCAACTATGGCTACACCTTC CSATTGQRINYGYTF TRBV20-1 - - TRBJ1-2
TGCAGTGGGTTGAGGATCACTGAAGCTTTCTTT CSGLRITEAFF TRBV20-1 - many TRBJ1-1
TGTGCCATCAGTGACCAAGGACCCAGGGAAAAACTGTTTTTT CAISDQGPREKLFF TRBV10-3 - many TRBJ1-4
TGCAGCGTTGAGACAAAGGGACACACCGGGGAGCTGTTTTTT CSVETKGHTGELFF TRBV29-1 - few TRBJ2-2
TGCGCCAGCAGCCAAGAGGTAGCAACTAATGAAAAACTGTTTTTT CASSQEVATNEKLFF TRBV4-3 - few TRBJ1-4
TGTGCCAGCAGCCAAGGCAACGGGGTACGGGAGACCCAGTACTTC CASSQGNGVRETQYF TRBV14 - - TRBJ2-5
TGCAGTGCTAGCTTAGCTTTCTTT CSASLAFF TRBV20-1 - few TRBJ1-1
TGTGCCAGCAAGTCCAGGAACACTGAAGCTTTCTTT CASKSRNTEAFF TRBV12-3/TRBV12-4 - few TRBJ1-1
TGTGCCAGCAGCTTCGGTGATAGCGGGACCTCCTACGAGCAGTACTTC CASSFGDSGTSYEQYF TRBV7-9 TRBD2 few TRBJ2-7
TGTGCCAGCAGTGTTGAGACTACTAAGGAAAAACTGTTTTTT CASSVETTKEKLFF TRBV2 - - TRBJ1-4
TGTGCCAGCAGCAACAGGATCGCTGAAGCTTTCTTT CASSNRIAEAFF TRBV2 - - TRBJ1-1
TGTGCCACCAGTGATGGACGGACAAGGAAGAGCTACACCTTC CATSDGRTRKSYTF TRBV24-1 - many TRBJ1-2
TGTGCCAGCAGTTCAGCGGACCAAGAGACCCAGTACTTC CASSSADQETQYF TRBV2 - - TRBJ2-5
TGTGCCAGCAGCACACTAGCGGAGAGCTACGAGCAGTACTTC CASSTLAESYEQYF TRBV12-3/TRBV12-4 TRBD2 few TRBJ2-7
TGCAGTGCTGGGGCTAGCGGGGGTCCCAGGCGTGGAGAGCAGTACTTC CSAGASGGPRRGEQYF TRBV20-1 TRBD2 - TRBJ2-7
TGTGCCAGCAGTTCGGCGGTTCCCCTCGAGCAGTACTTC CASSSAVPLEQYF TRBV6-6 - - TRBJ2-7
TGCGCCAGCAGAAGGGGTGTGGGCTACGAGCAGTACTTC CASRRGVGYEQYF TRBV5-1 - - TRBJ2-7
TGTGCCAGTACCATGCAGGGGGTTCGGGGTCAGCCCCAGCATTTT CASTMQGVRGQPQHF TRBV19 TRBD1 - TRBJ1-5
TGCAGTGCTCGAGTCGGGACAGGGCCTTCACCCCTCCACTTT CSARVGTGPSPLHF TRBV20-1 TRBD1 many TRBJ1-6
TGCAGCGTTGAGGCGGGAGCCCACGAGCAGTACTTC CSVEAGAHEQYF TRBV29-1 TRBD2 many TRBJ2-7
TGTGCCAGCAGCTGGAGAGCCGAGACAGGTGAAAAACTGTTTTTT CASSWRAETGEKLFF TRBV7-3 - - TRBJ1-4
TGTGCCAGCACCAGGACTGTCGAGGAGACCCAGTACTTC CASTRTVEETQYF TRBV6-6 - many TRBJ2-5
TGTGCCAGCAGTAAATTAAGGACAGGGAGCTCCTATAATTCACCCCTCCACTTT CASSKLRTGSSYNSPLHF TRBV2 TRBD1 - TRBJ1-6
TGTGCCAGCAGCGCGTTGCCAGGCGATGCGGGAAACACCATATATTTT CASSALPGDAGNTIYF TRBV5-6 - - TRBJ1-3
TGTGCCAGTAAGCCAGGGACTGGGGCCAACGTCCTGACTTTC CASKPGTGANVLTF TRBV19 - few TRBJ2-6
TGTGCCAGCAGCCCGAGAGGGGACTTCTACACCGGGGAGCTGTTTTTT CASSPRGDFYTGELFF TRBV9 - - TRBJ2-2
TGTGCCAGCAGCTTATGGGACGGGATCTACGAGCAGTACTTC CASSLWDGIYEQYF TRBV7-9 - - TRBJ2-7
TGTGCCAGCAGCCAAGTTGGGAATGGGGAGACCCAGTACTTC CASSQVGNGETQYF TRBV4-2 - - TRBJ2-5
TGTGCCACCAGTGATTCCCGATTCACCGGGGAGCTGTTTTTT CATSDSRFTGELFF TRBV24-1 - many TRBJ2-2
TGCAGCGTCCGCACTATTAGCGGGAGTGCTGGCACCGGGGAGCTGTTTTTT CSVRTISGSAGTGELFF TRBV29-1 TRBD2 - TRBJ2-2